This T cell receptor beta chain came from a study of blood T cells in healthy people across ages. Overall study results and limits: Older age coincided with a roughly linear decline in TCR beta diversity per million T cells.

A remark on this clonotype: Its antigen is as yet unknown.

This CDR3 has 17 residues. Germline CDR1 is LGHDT and CDR2 is YNNKEL (reference sequence). Unmatched junction bases numbered 4, after V lost 4 bases and J lost 0 bases. PCR was performed a second time for 7 to 11 cycles using a sample-barcoded 5' primer and a J-beta primer mix. Samples each returned at least 2.5 million CDR3-containing paired-end reads. TCRdb independently ran MiXCR on the 5' RACE reads; one entry per CDR3 protein. The profile shows about 970,000 distinct CDR3 sequences, roughly half of them singletons. Sequenced input: blood. The chain combines TRBV3-1 with TRBJ2-6; 9 nucleotides align to TRBD2. The sequence was obtained from an older woman in good health. The CDR3 spells CASSRLAESSGANVLTF. The CDR3 DNA sequence: TGTGCCAGCAGCCGACTAGCGGAGAGCTCTGGGGCCAACGTCCTGACTTTC.